This entry is about one T cell receptor beta chain. The antigen remains unidentified. This record belongs to a study of T cell responses to AZD1222 COVID-19 vaccine. V lost 5 bases to trimming and J lost 2 bases; unmatched junction nucleotides: 10. Per the germline V gene, CDR1 is MNHEY and CDR2 is SMNVEV (reference sequence). The CDR3 has 18 amino acids. Notes on the study in general: It was only a handful of AZD1222 recipients who were seropositive at baseline. Reportedly, close to half of spike-specific TCRs are directed against unmutated variant regions.

The table came from immunoSEQ multiplex PCR; TCRdb's copy has only in-frame clones and leaves some out. The repertoire has about 150,000 clones, about 88% of them found once; the top ten carry 5.1%. This chain uses TRBV27 with TRBJ1-5, with TRBD1 matching 12 bases. The sequence derives from an adult in good health. This sample comprised peripheral blood, obtained on day 0 of AZD1222 vaccination. CDR3 sequence: CASSPSGTGGLGNQPQHF. In DNA form, the CDR3 reads TGTGCCAGCAGTCCCTCCGGGACAGGGGGCTTGGGCAATCAGCCCCAGCATTTT.